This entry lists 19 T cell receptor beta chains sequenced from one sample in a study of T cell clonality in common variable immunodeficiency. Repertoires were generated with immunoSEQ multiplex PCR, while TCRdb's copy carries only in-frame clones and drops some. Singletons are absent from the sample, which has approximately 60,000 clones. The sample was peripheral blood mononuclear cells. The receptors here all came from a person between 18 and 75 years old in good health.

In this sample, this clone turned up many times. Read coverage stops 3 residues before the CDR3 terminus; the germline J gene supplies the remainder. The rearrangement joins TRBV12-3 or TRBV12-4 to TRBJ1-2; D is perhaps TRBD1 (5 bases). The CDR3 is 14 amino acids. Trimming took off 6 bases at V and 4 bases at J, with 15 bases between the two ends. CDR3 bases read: TGTGCCAGCAGCCCCCCCGGACAACCCTATGGC. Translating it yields CASSPPGQPYG. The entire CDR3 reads CASSPPGQPYGYTF.

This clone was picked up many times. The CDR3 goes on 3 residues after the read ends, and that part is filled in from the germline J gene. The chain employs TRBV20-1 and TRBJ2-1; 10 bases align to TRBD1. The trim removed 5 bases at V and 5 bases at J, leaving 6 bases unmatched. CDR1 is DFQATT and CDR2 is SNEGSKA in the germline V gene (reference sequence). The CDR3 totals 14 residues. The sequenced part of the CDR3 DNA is TGCAGTGCTTACCGGGACAGGGGTAACAATGAG. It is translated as CSAYRDRGNNE. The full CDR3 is CSAYRDRGNNEQFF.

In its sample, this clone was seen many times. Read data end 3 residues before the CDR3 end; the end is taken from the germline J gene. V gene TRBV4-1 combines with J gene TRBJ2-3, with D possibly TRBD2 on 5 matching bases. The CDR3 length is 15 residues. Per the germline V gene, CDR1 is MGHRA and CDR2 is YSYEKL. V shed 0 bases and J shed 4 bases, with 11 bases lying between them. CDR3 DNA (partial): TGCGCCAGCAGCCAAGAAGGCGGGTGGTCAGATACG. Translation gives CASSQEGGWSDT. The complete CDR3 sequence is CASSQEGGWSDTQYF.

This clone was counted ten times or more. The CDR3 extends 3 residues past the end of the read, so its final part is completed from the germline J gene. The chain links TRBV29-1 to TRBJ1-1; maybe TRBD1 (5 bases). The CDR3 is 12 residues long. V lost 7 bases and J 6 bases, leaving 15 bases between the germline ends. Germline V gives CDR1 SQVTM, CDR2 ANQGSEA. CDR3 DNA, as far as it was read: TGCAGCGCTGATCAGGGTTCCGCTGAA. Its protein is CSADQGSAE. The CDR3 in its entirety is CSADQGSAEAFF. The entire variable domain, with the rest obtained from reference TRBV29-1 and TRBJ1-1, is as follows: SAVISQKPSRDICQRGTSLTIQCQVDSQVTMMFWYRQQPGQSLTLIATANQGSEATYESGFVIDKFPISRPNLTFSTLTVSNMSPEDSSIYLCSADQGSAEAFFGQGTRLTVV.

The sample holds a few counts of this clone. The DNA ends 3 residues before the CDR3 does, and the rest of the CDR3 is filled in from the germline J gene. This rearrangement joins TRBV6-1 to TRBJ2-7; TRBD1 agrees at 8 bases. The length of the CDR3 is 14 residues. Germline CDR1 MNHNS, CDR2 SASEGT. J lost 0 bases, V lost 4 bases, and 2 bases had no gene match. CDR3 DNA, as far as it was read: TGTGCCAGCAGTGTGGGGACAGGCTCCTACGAG. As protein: CASSVGTGSYE. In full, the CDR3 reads CASSVGTGSYEQYF.

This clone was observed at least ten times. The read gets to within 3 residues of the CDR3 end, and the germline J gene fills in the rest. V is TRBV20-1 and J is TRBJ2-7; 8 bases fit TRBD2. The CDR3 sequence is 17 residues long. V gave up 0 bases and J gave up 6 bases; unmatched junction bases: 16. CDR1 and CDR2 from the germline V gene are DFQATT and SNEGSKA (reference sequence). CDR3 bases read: TGCAGTGCTAGAGACCAACTAGCGGCCTCTGTTATGGGCGAG. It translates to CSARDQLAASVMGE. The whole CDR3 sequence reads CSARDQLAASVMGEQYF.

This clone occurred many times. CDR3 in amino acids: CASGLHGNYGYTF. Incomplete CDR3 DNA: TGTGCCAGTGGTCTTCACGGTAACTATGGC. The chain combines TRBV19 with TRBJ1-2, with D unresolved. The CDR3 goes on 3 residues after the read ends, and that part is filled in from the germline J gene. CDR3 size: 13 residues. Trimming pared 8 bases from V and 1 base from J, leaving 11 bases between. Germline values: CDR1 LNHDA, CDR2 SQIVND (reference sequence).

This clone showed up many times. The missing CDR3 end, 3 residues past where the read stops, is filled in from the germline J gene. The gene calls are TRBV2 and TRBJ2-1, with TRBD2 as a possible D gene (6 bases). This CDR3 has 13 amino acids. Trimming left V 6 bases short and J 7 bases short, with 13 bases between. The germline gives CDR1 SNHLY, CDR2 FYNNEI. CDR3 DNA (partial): TGTGCCAGCAGAGGGACTGGGTTGAATGAG. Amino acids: CASRGTGLNE. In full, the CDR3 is CASRGTGLNEQFF.

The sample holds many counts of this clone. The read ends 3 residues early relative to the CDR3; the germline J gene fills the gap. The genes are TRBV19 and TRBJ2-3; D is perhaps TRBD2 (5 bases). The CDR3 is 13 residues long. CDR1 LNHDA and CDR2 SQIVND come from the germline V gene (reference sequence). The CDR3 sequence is CASSTRTVLSQYF. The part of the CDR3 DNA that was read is TGTGCCAGTAGTACACGGACTGTTTTGTCG.

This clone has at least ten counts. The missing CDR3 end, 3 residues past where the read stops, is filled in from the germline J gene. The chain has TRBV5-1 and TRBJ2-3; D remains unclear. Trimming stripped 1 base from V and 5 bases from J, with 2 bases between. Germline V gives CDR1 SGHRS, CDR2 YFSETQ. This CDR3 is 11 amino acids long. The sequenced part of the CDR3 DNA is TGCGCCAGCAGCTTGCAAGATACG. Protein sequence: CASSLQDT. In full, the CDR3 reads CASSLQDTQYF.

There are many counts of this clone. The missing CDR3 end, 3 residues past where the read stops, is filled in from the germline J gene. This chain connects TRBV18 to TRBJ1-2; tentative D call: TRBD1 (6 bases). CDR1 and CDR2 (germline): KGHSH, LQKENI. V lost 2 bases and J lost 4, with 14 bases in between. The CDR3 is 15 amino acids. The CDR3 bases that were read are TGTGCCAGCTCACCAGGGTTTCGGGACACCTATGGC. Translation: CASSPGFRDTYG. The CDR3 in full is CASSPGFRDTYGYTF.

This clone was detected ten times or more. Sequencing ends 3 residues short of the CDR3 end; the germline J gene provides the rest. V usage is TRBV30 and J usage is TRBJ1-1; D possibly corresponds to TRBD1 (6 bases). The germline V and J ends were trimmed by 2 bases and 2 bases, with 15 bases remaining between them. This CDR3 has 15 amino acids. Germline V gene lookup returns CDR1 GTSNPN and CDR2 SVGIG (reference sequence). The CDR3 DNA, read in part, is TGTGCCTGGAGTTCAATGAGGACAGCTAACACTGAA. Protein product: CAWSSMRTANTE. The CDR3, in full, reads CAWSSMRTANTEAFF.

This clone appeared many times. CDR3 sequence reads: CASSSAGNRGIQYF. The CDR3 DNA, read in part, is TGTGCCAGCAGCTCCGCCGGGAACAGGGGCATT. This chain uses TRBV7-9 with TRBJ2-4; 7 bases are shared with TRBD1. The missing CDR3 end, 3 residues past where the read stops, is filled in from the germline J gene. The germline gives CDR1 SEHNR, CDR2 FQNEAQ (reference sequence). This CDR3 has 14 residues. V shed 4 bases and J 9 bases; nucleotides not matched to a gene: 9.

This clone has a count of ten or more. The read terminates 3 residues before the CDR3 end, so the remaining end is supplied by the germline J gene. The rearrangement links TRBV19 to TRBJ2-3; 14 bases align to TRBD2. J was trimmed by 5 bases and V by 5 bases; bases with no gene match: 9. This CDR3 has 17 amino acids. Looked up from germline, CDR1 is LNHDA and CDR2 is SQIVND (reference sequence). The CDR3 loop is CASSGRLAGGPGDTQYF. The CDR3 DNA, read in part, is TGTGCCAGTAGTGGTCGACTAGCGGGGGGGCCAGGAGATACG.

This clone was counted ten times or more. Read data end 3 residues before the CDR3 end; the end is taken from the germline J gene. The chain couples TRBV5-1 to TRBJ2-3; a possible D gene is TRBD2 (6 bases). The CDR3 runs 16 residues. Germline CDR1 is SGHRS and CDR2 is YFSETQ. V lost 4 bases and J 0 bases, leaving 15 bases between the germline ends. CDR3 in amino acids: CASSRAGDPSTDTQYF. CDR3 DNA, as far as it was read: TGCGCCAGCAGCCGAGCGGGCGACCCTAGCACAGATACG.

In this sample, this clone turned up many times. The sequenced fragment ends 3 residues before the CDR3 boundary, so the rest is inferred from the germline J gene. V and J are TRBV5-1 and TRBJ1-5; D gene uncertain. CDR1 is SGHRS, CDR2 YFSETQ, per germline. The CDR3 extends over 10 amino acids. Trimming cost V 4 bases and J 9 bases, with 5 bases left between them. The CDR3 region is CASSTRPQHF. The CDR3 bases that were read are TGCGCCAGCAGCACACGGCCC.

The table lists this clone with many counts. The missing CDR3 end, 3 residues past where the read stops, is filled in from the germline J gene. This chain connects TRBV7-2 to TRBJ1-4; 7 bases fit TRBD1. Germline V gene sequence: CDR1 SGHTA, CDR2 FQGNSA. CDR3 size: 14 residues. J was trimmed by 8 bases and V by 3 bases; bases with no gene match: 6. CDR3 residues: CASSLVRGDEKLFF. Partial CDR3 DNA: TGTGCCAGCAGCTTGGTCAGGGGGGACGAAAAA.

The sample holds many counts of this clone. CDR3 DNA (partial): TGTGCCAGCAGCCAAGATCCCGGACTAGCGGGAGGAAGTAGGAGGGCGACC. It encodes CASSQDPGLAGGSRRAT. The CDR3, in full, reads CASSQDPGLAGGSRRATQYF. V gene TRBV4-2 combines with J gene TRBJ2-5; 14 bases fit TRBD2. The read falls 3 residues short of the CDR3 end, and the missing part is taken from the germline J gene. The CDR3 length is 20 residues. The V segment lost 0 bases and the J segment 7 bases; nucleotides outside the gene matches: 16. CDR1 LGHNA and CDR2 YNFKEQ come from the germline V gene.

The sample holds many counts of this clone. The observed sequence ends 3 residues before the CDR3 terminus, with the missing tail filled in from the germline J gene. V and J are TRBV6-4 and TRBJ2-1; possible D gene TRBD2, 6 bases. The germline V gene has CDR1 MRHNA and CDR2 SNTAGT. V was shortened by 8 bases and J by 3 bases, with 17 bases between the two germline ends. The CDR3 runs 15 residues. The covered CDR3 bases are TGTGCCAGCTCTCCTAGGCCTAGCGACTACAATGAG. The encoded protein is CASSPRPSDYNE. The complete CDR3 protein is CASSPRPSDYNEQFF.